Presented here are 14 T cell receptor beta chains from one specimen sequenced in a study of CD8 T cells in Susac syndrome. RNA in amounts of roughly 0.5 to 1 ug was reverse transcribed with random hexamers. TCRdb re-analysed the immunoSEQ multiplex PCR reads in MiXCR, keeping a single row per CDR3 protein. Of 53,000 or so distinct CDR3 sequences detected, roughly 93% appear once; the ten largest clones hold 0.5% to 0.6%. The sequencing input was CD8+ T cells from PBMCs. These TCRs come from a human donor in good health.

The chain carries TRBV7-2 and TRBJ2-7; D is unresolved. Trimming cost V 3 bases and J 3 bases, with 15 bases left between them. The CDR3 sequence is 15 residues long. From germline, CDR1 is SGHTA and CDR2 FQGNSA. The CDR3 region is CASSLPGSVLYEQYF. The CDR3 DNA reads as TGTGCCAGCAGCTTGCCCGGGTCGGTCCTCTACGAGCAGTACTTC.

V usage is TRBV7-8 and J usage is TRBJ2-1, with 9 bases lining up with TRBD2. The length of the CDR3 is 15 residues. Germline trimming cut 4 bases from V and 3 bases from J; bases unmatched to any gene: 4. Germline-derived CDR1 and CDR2 are SGHVS and FQNEAQ. In DNA form, the CDR3 reads TGTGCCAGCAGCTGGCGGGAGGGTATCTACAATGAGCAGTTCTTC. Residues: CASSWREGIYNEQFF.

J is TRBJ1-1 and V is TRBV12-3 or TRBV12-4; D may be TRBD1 (5 bases). V was clipped by 6 bases and J by 4 bases, with 18 bases between them. This CDR3 region has 15 residues. The CDR3 DNA reads TGTGCCAGCAGCCACATAGATGGGAGGGGCACTGAAGCTTTCTTT. Amino acid sequence: CASSHIDGRGTEAFF.

A note on this clonotype: One end of the junction does not line up with germline, which may come from a read error. The chain is built from TRBV12-3 or TRBV12-4 and TRBJ2-7; D is unclear. This CDR3 has 14 amino acids. Here the CDR3 reads CASSLSIGRRYVHF. CDR3 sequence (DNA): TGTGCCAGCAGTTTGTCCATCGGACGGAGATACGTGCACTTC.

The rearrangement uses TRBV28 and TRBJ1-2; 7 bases agree with TRBD1. Trimming removed 3 bases from V and 4 bases from J; junction bases left unmatched: 2. CDR3 length: 13 residues. Germline CDR1 is MDHEN and CDR2 is SYDVKM. CDR3 protein: CASSFGTAYGYTF. The CDR3 bases are TGTGCCAGCAGTTTTGGGACAGCCTATGGCTACACCTTC.

This rearrangement joins TRBV7-9 to TRBJ2-7; D is possibly TRBD1 (5 bases). V lost 6 bases and J lost 6, with 12 bases in between. Germline values: CDR1 SEHNR, CDR2 FQNEAQ (reference sequence). This CDR3 has 12 residues. CDR3 DNA sequence: TGTGCCAGCAGACAGGAAAAGGGCGAGCAGTACTTC. Translation gives CASRQEKGEQYF.

The chain couples TRBV3-1 to TRBJ1-1, with D possibly being TRBD1 (6 bases). Germline CDR1 reads LGHDT; CDR2 reads YNNKEL (reference sequence). V was trimmed by 1 base and J by 8 bases, leaving 14 bases between them. This CDR3 has 14 amino acids. The CDR3 region has the DNA TGTGCCAGCAGCCAAGGCGACAGGCAACAAGAAGCTTTCTTT. Amino acids: CASSQGDRQQEAFF.

In this sample, this clonotype turned up once. The chain employs TRBV12-3 or TRBV12-4 and TRBJ2-7; 9 bases align to TRBD1. This CDR3 is 14 amino acids long. Germline trimming cut 5 bases from V and 4 bases from J; bases unmatched to any gene: 6. CDR3 in amino acids: CASSDDRGFYEQYF. The CDR3 DNA sequence: TGTGCCAGCAGTGATGACAGGGGGTTTTACGAGCAGTACTTC.

The CDR3 spells CAIGRSSQMTDTQYF. The CDR3 coding sequence is TGTGCCATCGGAAGGTCTAGTCAGATGACAGATACGCAGTATTTT. The chain links TRBV10-3 to TRBJ2-3; D not certain. The germline V gene has CDR1 ENHRY and CDR2 SYGVKD. The CDR3 is 15 residues long. V was pared by 8 bases and J by 3 bases, with 18 bases between.

This clonotype showed up just once. The gene calls are TRBV27 and TRBJ2-5; D is tentatively TRBD1 or TRBD2 (5 bases each). The germline CDR1 and CDR2 sequences are MNHEY and SMNVEV (reference sequence). Trimming took off 5 bases at V and 9 bases at J, with 13 bases between the two ends. CDR3 length: 12 residues. The CDR3 nucleotides read TGTGCCAGCAGTCTAGGGGCGGGCCCCCAGTACTTC. Its protein product is CASSLGAGPQYF.

V and J are TRBV19 and TRBJ2-6; D is unclear. This CDR3 contains 15 residues. From germline, CDR1 is LNHDA and CDR2 SQIVND (reference sequence). Trimming removed 2 bases at V and 0 bases at J, with 5 bases between. The CDR3, as DNA: TGTGCCAGTAGTATAAGCAACTCTGGGGCCAACGTCCTGACTTTC. Protein product: CASSISNSGANVLTF. Drawing the rest from reference TRBV19 and TRBJ2-6, the complete variable domain is DGGITQSPKYLFRKEGQNVTLSCEQNLNHDAMYWYRQDPGQGLRLIYYSQIVNDFQKGDIAEGYSVSREKKESFPLTVTSAQKNPTAFYLCASSISNSGANVLTFGAGSRLTVL.

V usage is TRBV13 and J usage is TRBJ2-2; TRBD1 or TRBD2 may be the D gene (5 bases each). CDR3 length: 12 residues. Germline assignment: CDR1 PRHDT and CDR2 FYEKMQ (reference sequence). Trimming stripped 5 bases from V and 6 bases from J, with 7 bases between. The CDR3 DNA reads as TGTGCCAGCAGCGAGGGGTCCGGGGAGCTGTTTTTT. Encoded protein: CASSEGSGELFF.

This CDR3 reads CSVDRDSEAFF. The CDR3 nucleotides are TGCAGCGTTGACCGGGACAGTGAAGCTTTCTTT. The V call is TRBV29-1, the J call TRBJ1-1, with 7 positions matching TRBD1. V was pared by 3 bases and J by 7 bases, with 2 bases of the junction left unmatched. Germline V lookup: CDR1 SQVTM, CDR2 ANQGSEA. CDR3 length equals 11 residues.

The gene calls are TRBV19 and TRBJ2-4; D is perhaps TRBD2 (5 bases). The V and J ends lost 8 bases and 0 bases respectively, with 14 bases between them. Germline CDR1 reads LNHDA; CDR2 reads SQIVND (reference sequence). CDR3 length equals 15 residues. CDR3 sequence (DNA): TGTGCCAGTCGTGGGAGTGAACTAGCCAAAAACATTCAGTACTTC. This translates into CASRGSELAKNIQYF.